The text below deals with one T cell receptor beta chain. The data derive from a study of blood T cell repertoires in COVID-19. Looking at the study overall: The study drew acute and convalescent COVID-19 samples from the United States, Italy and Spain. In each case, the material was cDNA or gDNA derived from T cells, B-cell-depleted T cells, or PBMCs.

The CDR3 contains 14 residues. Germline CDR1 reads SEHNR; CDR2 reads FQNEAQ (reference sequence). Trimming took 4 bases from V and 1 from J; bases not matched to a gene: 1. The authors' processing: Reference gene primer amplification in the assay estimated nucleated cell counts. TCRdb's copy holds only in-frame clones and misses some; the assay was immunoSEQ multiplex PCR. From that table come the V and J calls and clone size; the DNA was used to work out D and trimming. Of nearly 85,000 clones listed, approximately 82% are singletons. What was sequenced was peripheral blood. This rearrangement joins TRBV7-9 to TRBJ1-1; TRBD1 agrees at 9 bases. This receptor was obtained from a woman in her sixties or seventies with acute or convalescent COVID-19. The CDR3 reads CASSSTGGNTEAFF. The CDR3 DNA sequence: TGTGCCAGCAGCTCGACAGGGGGGAACACTGAAGCTTTCTTT.